The T cell receptor (beta chain) under discussion was sequenced for a study of blood T cell repertoires in COVID-19. Study-level background: Samples taken during acute and convalescent COVID-19 were collected in the United States, Italy and Spain. PBMCs, B-cell-depleted T cells, or T cells were the source of the cDNA or gDNA that made up the material.

Source study methods: Reference gene primer amplification in the assay estimated nucleated cell counts. Assay: immunoSEQ multiplex PCR; the TCRdb copy retains only in-frame clones and omits some. V and J calls and clone size are as listed in that table; D and trimming were resolved from the DNA. The sample lists 80,000 to 95,000 clones, 80% to 85% seen once, with approximately 40% in the top ten. Germline-derived CDR1 and CDR2 are SGHTA and FQGTGA. V lost 4 bases to trimming and J lost 4 bases; unmatched junction nucleotides: 4. The CDR3 is made up of 16 amino acids. The chain recombines TRBV7-3 with TRBJ2-1; 13 bases align to TRBD2. Sequencing used peripheral blood. The origin of this receptor is an older man with acute or convalescent COVID-19. The CDR3 region has the DNA TGTGCCAGCAGCTCAACGGGACTAGCGGGGTACAATGAGCAGTTCTTC. It is translated as CASSSTGLAGYNEQFF.